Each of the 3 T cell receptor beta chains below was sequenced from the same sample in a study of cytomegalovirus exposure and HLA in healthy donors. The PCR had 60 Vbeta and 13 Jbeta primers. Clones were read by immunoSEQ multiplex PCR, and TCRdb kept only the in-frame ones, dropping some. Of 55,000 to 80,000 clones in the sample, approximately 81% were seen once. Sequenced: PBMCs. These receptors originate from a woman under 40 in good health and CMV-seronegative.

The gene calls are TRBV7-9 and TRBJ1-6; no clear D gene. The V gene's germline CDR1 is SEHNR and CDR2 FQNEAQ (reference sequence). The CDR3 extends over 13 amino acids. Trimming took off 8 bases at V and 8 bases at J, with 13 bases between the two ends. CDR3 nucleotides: TGTGCCAGCTCGTTACATCAGGATTCACCCCTCCACTTT. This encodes CASSLHQDSPLHF.

This CDR3 is CASSKDRGDTEAFF. CDR3 nucleotides: TGTGCCAGCAGTAAGGACAGGGGCGACACTGAAGCTTTCTTT. The V gene is TRBV6-5, the J gene TRBJ1-1, with 9 bases aligning to TRBD1. V trimming: 5 bases; J trimming: 3 bases; junction bases outside the gene matches: 4. CDR1 and CDR2 from the germline V gene are MNHEY and SVGAGI. CDR3 length: 14 amino acids.

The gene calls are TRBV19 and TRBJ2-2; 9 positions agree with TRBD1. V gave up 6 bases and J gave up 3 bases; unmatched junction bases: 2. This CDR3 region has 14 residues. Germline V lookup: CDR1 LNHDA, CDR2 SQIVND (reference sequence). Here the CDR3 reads CASRRTGDTGELFF. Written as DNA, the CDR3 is TGTGCCAGTAGACGGACAGGGGACACCGGGGAGCTGTTTTTT.